This T cell receptor (beta chain) was profiled in a study of breast tumors, draining lymph nodes, adjacent tissues. There are 13 residues in the CDR3. V was cut by 0 bases and J by 6 bases, with 9 bases left in between. Germline V gene sequence: CDR1 LGHDT, CDR2 YNNKEL (reference sequence). Axillary draining lymph nodes of breast cancer patients supplied the node samples. This clonotype has a count of ten or more. What it binds is unknown. Whole-study findings and limits: Tumors had less TCR diversity than lymph nodes, more than nontumor tissue. Luminal-like breast cancer showed significantly greater tumor-nontumor repertoire similarity than basal-like breast cancer did.

MiXCR was run by TCRdb on the multiplex PCR reads, yielding one entry per CDR3 protein. In the table there are roughly 80,000 distinct CDR3 sequences, about 21% of which are singletons. Sequenced sample: axillary lymph node tissue. The TCR sequence derives from a female donor with breast cancer. Some clones in this sample may be carry-over from other donors' samples. V gene TRBV3-1 combines with J gene TRBJ2-7; possible D gene TRBD2, 6 bases. The CDR3 DNA follows: TGTGCCAGCAGCCAAGATCGGAGGGGCGAGCAGTACTTC. It specifies CASSQDRRGEQYF.